This entry lists 18 T cell receptor beta chains sequenced from one sample in a study of Graves' ophthalmopathy and Graves' hyperthyroidism. RNA transcripts yielded amplified TCR beta CDR3 regions. The workflow started with a first-round RT-PCR run with HTBI primers and then moved on to a second-round multiplex PCR. TCRdb recomputed calls from the multiplex PCR reads with MiXCR, one row per CDR3 protein. The sample lists roughly 500,000 distinct CDR3 sequences; approximately 15% were seen once. The sequenced material came from blood. These receptors originate from a woman aged 30 to 39 with Graves' ophthalmopathy.

This clonotype was observed at least ten times. The gene calls are TRBV20-1 and TRBJ2-5, with 9 bases lining up with TRBD2. Germline V gene sequence: CDR1 DFQATT, CDR2 SNEGSKA (reference sequence). The CDR3 covers 14 residues. J gave up 1 base and V 6 bases, and 6 bases lay outside the gene matches. CDR3 amino acids: CSAELAGAQETQYF. In DNA form, the CDR3 reads TGCAGTGCGGAATTAGCGGGGGCCCAAGAGACCCAGTACTTC.

This clonotype was recorded at least ten times. This chain connects TRBV28 to TRBJ2-7; D not certain. CDR1 and CDR2 from the germline V gene are MDHEN and SYDVKM. The CDR3 runs to 13 residues. The V gene lost 8 bases and the J gene lost 5 bases, with 16 bases spanning the gap. This CDR3 reads CASRVTLLDEQYF. The DNA for the CDR3 is TGTGCCAGCCGGGTGACACTACTCGACGAGCAGTACTTC.

This clonotype was counted at least ten times. This chain links TRBV30 with TRBJ1-5; possibly TRBD1 for D (6 bases). V lost 2 bases and J lost 9, with 17 bases in between. CDR1 is GTSNPN, CDR2 SVGIG, per germline (reference sequence). This CDR3 region has 14 residues. CDR3 residues: CAWSPYTGFRPQHF. CDR3 nucleotides: TGTGCCTGGAGTCCATATACAGGGTTTCGGCCCCAGCATTTT.

The chain carries TRBV30 and TRBJ2-7; D is uncertain. Between the trimmed V and J ends, which lost 3 bases and 1 base, there was a span of 16 bases. The CDR3 totals 15 residues. Looked up from germline, CDR1 is GTSNPN and CDR2 is SVGIG (reference sequence). The CDR3 nucleotides read TGTGCCTGGAGGGAAGGCCCCCTAGGGTCCTACGAGCAGTACTTC. Translating it yields CAWREGPLGSYEQYF.

This sequence joins TRBV28 and TRBJ2-7, with 7 bases fitting TRBD2. The CDR3 spans 13 residues. Germline V gene data show CDR1 as MDHEN and CDR2 as SYDVKM. Trimming removed 11 bases from V and 4 bases from J; junction bases left unmatched: 11. The CDR3 region has the DNA TGTGCCCACTGCGGGGGTGGTTTATACGAGCAGTACTTC. Residues: CAHCGGGLYEQYF.

In this sample, this clonotype turned up many times. The chain links TRBV29-1 to TRBJ2-7, with D unresolved. The CDR3 is 14 residues long. The germline CDR1 and CDR2 sequences are SQVTM and ANQGSEA. Between the trimmed V and J ends, which lost 2 bases and 2 bases, there was a span of 13 bases. CDR3 coding DNA: TGCAGCGTTGAAATTGGTCAGAAACCCTACGAGCAGTACTTC. Its protein product is CSVEIGQKPYEQYF.

The chain has TRBV4-1 and TRBJ2-2; 9 bases align to TRBD2. The germline V gene encodes CDR1 MGHRA and CDR2 YSYEKL. V lost 2 bases and J lost 4; bases outside the gene matches: 11. The CDR3 contains 18 residues. The CDR3 reads CASSQRGISGSGTGELFF. In DNA, the CDR3 is TGCGCCAGCAGCCAAAGGGGGATTAGCGGGAGTGGCACCGGGGAGCTGTTTTTT.

The table lists this clonotype with many counts. This chain connects TRBV20-1 to TRBJ2-7; 12 bases agree with TRBD2. The J segment lost 3 bases and the V segment lost 6 bases, leaving 6 bases of the junction unmatched. The CDR3 runs 14 residues. The germline V gene has CDR1 DFQATT and CDR2 SNEGSKA (reference sequence). CDR3 DNA sequence: TGCAGTGCGCCTCTAGCGGGGGGGGGCTACGAGCAGTACTTC. It specifies CSAPLAGGGYEQYF.

This clonotype was found many times. The V call is TRBV6-1, the J call TRBJ2-7, with a tentative D call TRBD2 (6 bases). This CDR3 comprises 15 residues. V was pared by 2 bases and J by 4 bases, with 15 bases between. Looked up from germline, CDR1 is MNHNS and CDR2 is SASEGT. The DNA of the CDR3 is TGTGCCAGCAGTGAATCCGGGACTCTTATGTACGAGCAGTACTTC. This gives the protein CASSESGTLMYEQYF.

This clonotype has at least ten counts. The chain employs TRBV7-9 and TRBJ2-7; no clear D. Trimming stripped 1 base from V and 5 bases from J, with 12 bases between. This CDR3 has 14 residues. Germline CDR1 SEHNR, CDR2 FQNEAQ (reference sequence). The CDR3 sequence is CASSLDGPQDEQYF. The CDR3, as DNA: TGTGCCAGCAGCTTAGACGGTCCCCAGGACGAGCAGTACTTC. The whole variable domain, remainder taken from reference TRBV7-9 and TRBJ2-7, is DTGVSQNPRHKITKRGQNVTFRCDPISEHNRLYWYRQTLGQGPEFLTYFQNEAQLEKSRLLSDRFSAERPKGSFSTLEIQRTEQGDSAMYLCASSLDGPQDEQYFGPGTRLTVT.

This clonotype has a count of ten or more. The J gene is TRBJ2-7, the V gene TRBV4-1; D remains ambiguous. CDR1 and CDR2 (germline): MGHRA, YSYEKL. The V end was cut by 1 base, the J end by 0 bases, with 16 bases between. The CDR3 totals 17 residues. CDR3 loop: CASSQGSKGMSSYEQYF. In DNA, the CDR3 is TGCGCCAGCAGCCAAGGGTCCAAAGGGATGAGCTCCTACGAGCAGTACTTC.

This clonotype appeared a few times. The chain couples TRBV10-3 to TRBJ2-1, with TRBD2 matching 7 bases. The CDR3 loop spans 15 amino acids. In germline, CDR1 is ENHRY, CDR2 SYGVKD. Trimming cost V 0 bases and J 3 bases; bases outside gene matches: 2. The CDR3: CAISESGGDYNEQFF. CDR3 nucleotides: TGTGCCATCAGTGAGTCTGGGGGGGACTACAATGAGCAGTTCTTC.

This clonotype was recorded a few times. V gene TRBV6-2 or TRBV6-3 combines with J gene TRBJ1-6; 10 bases match TRBD1. This CDR3 is built from 16 residues. Trimming took 2 bases from V and 7 from J; bases not matched to a gene: 5. Germline values: CDR1 MNHEY, CDR2 SVGEGT. The CDR3 nucleotides are TGTGCCAGCAGTTACGACAGGGGGCGAGTCAATTCACCCCTCCACTTT. As protein: CASSYDRGRVNSPLHF.

The chain joins TRBV6-1 to TRBJ2-2; TRBD1 is a possible D gene (6 bases). The CDR3 is 17 amino acids. CDR1 and CDR2 from the germline V gene are MNHNS and SASEGT. The ends were cut back, 6 bases at V and 6 bases at J, with 23 bases in the middle. The CDR3 DNA reads as TGTGCCAGCAGGGTAATGGAGAACAGGGCGTACTCCGGGGAGCTGTTTTTT. Residues: CASRVMENRAYSGELFF.

This clonotype showed up many times. The J gene is TRBJ1-2, the V gene TRBV9; 8 nucleotides align to TRBD1. Germline V CDR1 and CDR2: SGDLS, YYNGEE. This CDR3 has 14 amino acids. V lost 5 bases, J lost 8 bases, and 11 bases stayed unmatched. CDR3: CASRAGDRGGGYTF. The CDR3 nucleotides read TGTGCCAGCAGAGCCGGCGACAGGGGAGGAGGCTACACCTTC.

The CDR3 nucleotides are TGTGCCAGCAGCCCCCGTAAGTTGGGAGAAGCTTTCTTT. Its translation is CASSPRKLGEAFF. V is TRBV7-2 and J is TRBJ1-1; no reliable D call. V was shortened by 5 bases and J by 8 bases, with 15 bases between the two germline ends. CDR3 size: 13 residues. CDR1 is SGHTA, CDR2 FQGNSA, per germline.

This clonotype came up many times. The chain employs TRBV3-1 and TRBJ2-7; D uncertain. The length of the CDR3 is 12 residues. V shed 1 base and J shed 6 bases, with 7 bases lying between them. Germline V gives CDR1 LGHDT, CDR2 YNNKEL (reference sequence). The CDR3 bases are TGTGCCAGCAGCCAAGGGAAGGGCGAGCAGTACTTC. Translating it yields CASSQGKGEQYF.

This clonotype was seen a handful of times. V is TRBV12-3 or TRBV12-4 and J is TRBJ1-5; possibly TRBD1 for D (5 bases). Trimming cost V 5 bases and J 0 bases, with 17 bases left between them. The CDR3 contains 17 residues. The CDR3 DNA reads TGTGCCAGCAGTGCACCCCTCGGGGGGGGTAGCAATCAGCCCCAGCATTTT. This sequence encodes CASSAPLGGGSNQPQHF.